The present entry profiles one T cell receptor beta chain with its context. Its target is not known. This table comes from immunoSEQ multiplex PCR, and its TCRdb copy is limited to in-frame clones, with some not included. The sample comprises fewer than 100,000 clones, 75% to 90% of which are singletons, and around 1.5% rests with the top ten. V dropped 4 bases and J dropped 5 bases, with 14 bases sitting between them. CDR1 and CDR2 from the germline V gene are GTSNPN and SVGIG (reference sequence). The CDR3 covers 14 residues. This record comes from a study of T cell responses to AZD1222 COVID-19 vaccine. Broader study findings: Recipients of two AZD1222 doses showed rising Spike-specific TCR breadth and depth. It should be noted that donors were predominantly white British and more often female, and clonal diversity was possibly underestimated. Repertoires were sampled only after the peak T cell response.

The clonotype comes from an adult who received the AZD1222 COVID-19 vaccine. The chain recombines TRBV30 with TRBJ2-2; D perhaps matches TRBD1 (6 bases). The sequencing used peripheral blood, collected 28 days after the second AZD1222 dose. The CDR3 region is CAWNLGHETGELFF. Here the CDR3 DNA reads TGTGCCTGGAACTTGGGACACGAGACCGGGGAGCTGTTTTTT.